These T cell receptor beta chains were read from a single sample in a study of PD-1 blockade in classical Hodgkin lymphoma. TCRdb keeps only in-frame clones here, not all; method: immunoSEQ multiplex PCR. Among more than 50,000 clones listed, 75% to 90% were seen once. This specimen was peripheral blood mononuclear cells (PBMCs), taken at baseline. The receptors were sampled from a human donor with classical Hodgkin lymphoma. Each CDR3 is given with its conserved first and last residue. Fields, in order: D gene, clone size, V gene, J gene, CDR3 protein, CDR3 DNA. The D gene is left open where the match is weak. Where a row states a size, it is once, few, many or the class of an expanded clone; other rows omit it.

d_gene: .
abundance: .
v_gene: TRBV2
j_gene: TRBJ2-5
CDR3aa: CASSVGFQETQYF
CDR3nt: TGTGCCAGCAGTGTCGGGTTCCAAGAGACCCAGTACTTC

d_gene: .
abundance: .
v_gene: TRBV10-3
j_gene: TRBJ2-7
CDR3aa: CATFSPTYEQYF
CDR3nt: TGTGCCACCTTCAGCCCCACCTACGAGCAGTACTTC

d_gene: TRBD1
abundance: .
v_gene: TRBV13
j_gene: TRBJ1-2
CDR3aa: CASSPGTGNGYTF
CDR3nt: TGTGCCAGCAGTCCCGGGACAGGGAATGGCTACACCTTC

d_gene: .
abundance: .
v_gene: TRBV5-4
j_gene: TRBJ2-1
CDR3aa: CASSLPGSYNEQFF
CDR3nt: TGTGCCAGCAGCTTACCAGGGTCATACAATGAGCAGTTCTTC

d_gene: TRBD1
abundance: .
v_gene: TRBV5-1
j_gene: TRBJ2-7
CDR3aa: CASSLGQGNSYEQYF
CDR3nt: TGCGCCAGCAGCTTGGGACAGGGAAACTCCTACGAGCAGTACTTC

d_gene: .
abundance: once
v_gene: TRBV7-2
j_gene: TRBJ1-5
CDR3aa: CASSLVQNQPQHF
CDR3nt: TGTGCCAGCAGCTTAGTCCAAAATCAGCCCCAGCATTTT

d_gene: TRBD1
abundance: .
v_gene: TRBV7-9
j_gene: TRBJ2-3
CDR3aa: CASSPGTVLYTDTQYF
CDR3nt: TGTGCCAGCAGCCCAGGGACAGTCCTATACACAGATACGCAGTATTTT

d_gene: TRBD1
abundance: .
v_gene: TRBV6-6
j_gene: TRBJ2-2
CDR3aa: CASSGTGPGELFF
CDR3nt: TGTGCCAGCAGCGGGACAGGCCCCGGGGAGCTGTTTTTT

d_gene: TRBD2
abundance: .
v_gene: TRBV25-1
j_gene: TRBJ2-3
CDR3aa: CASSRLADNTDTQYF
CDR3nt: TGTGCCAGCAGTAGACTAGCAGACAACACAGATACGCAGTATTTT

d_gene: TRBD2
abundance: .
v_gene: TRBV7-2
j_gene: TRBJ2-5
CDR3aa: CASSQGLAGRLETQYF
CDR3nt: TGTGCCAGCAGCCAAGGACTAGCGGGGCGACTAGAGACCCAGTACTTC

d_gene: .
abundance: once
v_gene: TRBV5-6
j_gene: TRBJ1-3
CDR3aa: CASSPIETGNTIYF
CDR3nt: TGTGCCAGCAGCCCGATCGAGACTGGAAACACCATATATTTT

d_gene: TRBD2
abundance: .
v_gene: TRBV6-6
j_gene: TRBJ2-5
CDR3aa: CASSMGGYQETQYF
CDR3nt: TGTGCCAGTTCAATGGGGGGGTACCAAGAGACCCAGTACTTC

d_gene: .
abundance: .
v_gene: TRBV2
j_gene: TRBJ1-6
CDR3aa: CASSPRQGNSPLHF
CDR3nt: TGTGCCAGCAGCCCCCGGCAGGGAAATTCACCCCTCCACTTT